This entry describes one TCR beta chain. The data belong to a study of OX40 agonist ivuxolimab in advanced cancers. Looking at the study overall: Partial responses occurred in Three dose-escalation patients, one with hepatocellular carcinoma and two with cutaneous melanoma.

CDR3 length: 13 residues. V lost 4 bases and J 1 base, leaving 7 bases between the germline ends. Germline CDR1 is MNHEY and CDR2 is SMNVEV (reference sequence). The protocol was immunoSEQ multiplex PCR, while the TCRdb copy is restricted to in-frame clones and leaves out a portion. The sample yields 55,000 to 70,000 clones, 85% to 90% seen once. The sample in question was CD4+ or CD8+ T cells sorted from blood, obtained in a trial of the OX40 agonist ivuxolimab. The sequence was obtained from an adult with an advanced solid tumor such as melanoma, head and neck, liver or kidney cancer. The chain uses TRBV27 and TRBJ1-1; D is undetermined. The CDR3 protein is CASSSRQNTEAFF. The DNA for the CDR3 is TGTGCCAGCAGTTCCCGACAGAACACTGAAGCTTTCTTT.